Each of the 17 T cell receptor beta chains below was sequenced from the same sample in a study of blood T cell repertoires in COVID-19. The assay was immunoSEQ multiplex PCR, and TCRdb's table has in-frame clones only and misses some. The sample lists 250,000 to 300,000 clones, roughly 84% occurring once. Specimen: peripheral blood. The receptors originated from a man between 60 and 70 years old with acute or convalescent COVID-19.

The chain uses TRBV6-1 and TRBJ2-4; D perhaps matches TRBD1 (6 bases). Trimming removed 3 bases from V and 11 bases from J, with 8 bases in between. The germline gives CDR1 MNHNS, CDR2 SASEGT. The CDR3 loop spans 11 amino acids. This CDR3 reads CASSEGHLQYF. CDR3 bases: TGTGCCAGCAGTGAGGGACATCTTCAGTACTTC.

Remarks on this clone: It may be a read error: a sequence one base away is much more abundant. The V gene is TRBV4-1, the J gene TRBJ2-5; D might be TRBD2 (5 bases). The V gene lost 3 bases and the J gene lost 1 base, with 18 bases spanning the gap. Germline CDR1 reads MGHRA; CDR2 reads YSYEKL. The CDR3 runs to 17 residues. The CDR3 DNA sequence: TGCGCCAGCAGCCAGCTGGCGACTAAGGAGTTCCAAGAGACCCAGTACTTC. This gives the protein CASSQLATKEFQETQYF.

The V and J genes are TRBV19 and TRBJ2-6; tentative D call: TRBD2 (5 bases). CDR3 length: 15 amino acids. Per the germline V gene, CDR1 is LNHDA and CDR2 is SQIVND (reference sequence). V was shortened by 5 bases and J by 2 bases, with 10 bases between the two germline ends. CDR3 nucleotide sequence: TGTGCCAGTAGTGGCGGGCAGGCTGGGGCCAACGTCCTGACTTTC. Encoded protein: CASSGGQAGANVLTF.

CDR3 in DNA: TGTGCCAGCAGCTTAGAAGGGGCACTCCCGTATGGCTACACCTTC. Protein sequence: CASSLEGALPYGYTF. This rearrangement joins TRBV11-2 to TRBJ1-2, with D maybe TRBD1 (5 bases). V was cut by 0 bases and J by 5 bases, with 13 bases left in between. The CDR3 extends over 15 amino acids. The germline CDR1 and CDR2 sequences are SGHAT and FQNNGV. Variable domain in full (rest from reference TRBV11-2 and TRBJ1-2): EAGVAQSPRYKIIEKRQSVAFWCNPISGHATLYWYQQILGQGPKLLIQFQNNGVVDDSQLPKDRFSAERLKGVDSTLKIQPAKLEDSAVYLCASSLEGALPYGYTFGSGTRLTVV.

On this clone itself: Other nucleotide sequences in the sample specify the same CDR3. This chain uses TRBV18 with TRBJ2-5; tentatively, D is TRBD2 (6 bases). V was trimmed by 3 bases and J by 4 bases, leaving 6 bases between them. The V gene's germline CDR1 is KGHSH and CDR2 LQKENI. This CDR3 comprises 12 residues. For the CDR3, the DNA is TGTGCCAGCTCACCGGGGGGAGAGACCCAGTACTTC. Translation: CASSPGGETQYF.

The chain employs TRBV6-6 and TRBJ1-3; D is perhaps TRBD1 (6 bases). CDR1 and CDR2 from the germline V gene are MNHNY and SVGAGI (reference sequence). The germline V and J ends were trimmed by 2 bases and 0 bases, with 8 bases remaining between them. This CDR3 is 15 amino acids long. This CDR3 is CASSYTGSSGNTIYF. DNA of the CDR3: TGTGCCAGCAGTTACACAGGGAGCTCTGGAAACACCATATATTTT.

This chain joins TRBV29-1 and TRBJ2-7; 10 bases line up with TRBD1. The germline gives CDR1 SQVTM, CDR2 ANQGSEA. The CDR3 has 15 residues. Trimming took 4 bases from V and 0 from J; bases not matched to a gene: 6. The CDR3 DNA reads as TGCAGCGTTGGCGAGGGGACAGGGGCCTCCTACGAGCAGTACTTC. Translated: CSVGEGTGASYEQYF.

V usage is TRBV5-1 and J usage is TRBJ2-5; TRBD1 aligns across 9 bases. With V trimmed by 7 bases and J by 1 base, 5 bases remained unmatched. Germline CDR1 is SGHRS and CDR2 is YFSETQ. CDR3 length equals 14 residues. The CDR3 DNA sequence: TGCGCCAGCGGCCCGGGACAGGGCCAAGAGACCCAGTACTTC. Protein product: CASGPGQGQETQYF. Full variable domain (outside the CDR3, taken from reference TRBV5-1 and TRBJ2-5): KAGVTQTPRYLIKTRGQQVTLSCSPISGHRSVSWYQQTPGQGLQFLFEYFSETQRNKGNFPGRFSGRQFSNSRSEMNVSTLELGDSALYLCASGPGQGQETQYFGPGTRLLVL.

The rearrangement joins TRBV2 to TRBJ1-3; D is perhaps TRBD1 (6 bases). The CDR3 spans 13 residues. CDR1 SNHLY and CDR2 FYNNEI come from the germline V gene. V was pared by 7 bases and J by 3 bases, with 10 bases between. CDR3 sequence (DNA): TGTGCCAGCACTGGGGGCATTGGAAACACCATATATTTT. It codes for CASTGGIGNTIYF.

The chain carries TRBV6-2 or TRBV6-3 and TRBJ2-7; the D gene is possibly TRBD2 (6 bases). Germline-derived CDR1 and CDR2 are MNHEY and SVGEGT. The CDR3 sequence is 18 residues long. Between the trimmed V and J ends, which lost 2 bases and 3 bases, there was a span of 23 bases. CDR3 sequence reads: CASSYTPPLAGRRYEQYF. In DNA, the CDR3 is TGTGCCAGCAGTTACACGCCCCCGCTCGCGGGAAGACGCTACGAGCAGTACTTC.

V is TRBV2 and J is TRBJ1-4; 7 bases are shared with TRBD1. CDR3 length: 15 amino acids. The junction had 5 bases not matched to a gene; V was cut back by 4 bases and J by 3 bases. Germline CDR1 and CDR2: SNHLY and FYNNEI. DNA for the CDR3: TGTGCCAGCAGTGGCGACAGGGCTGCTAATGAAAAACTGTTTTTT. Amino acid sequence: CASSGDRAANEKLFF. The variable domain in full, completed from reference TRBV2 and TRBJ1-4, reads EPEVTQTPSHQVTQMGQEVILRCVPISNHLYFYWYRQILGQKVEFLVSFYNNEISEKSEIFDDQFSVERPDGSNFTLKIRSTKLEDSAMYFCASSGDRAANEKLFFGSGTQLSVL.

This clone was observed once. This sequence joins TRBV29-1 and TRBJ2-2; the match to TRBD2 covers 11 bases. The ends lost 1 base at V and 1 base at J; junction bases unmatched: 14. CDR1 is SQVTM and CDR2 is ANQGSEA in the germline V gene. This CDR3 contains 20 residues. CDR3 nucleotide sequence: TGCAGCGTTGAAGGGGGAGTCCCAGTAGGGACTAGCGGGAACACCGGGGAGCTGTTTTTT. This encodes CSVEGGVPVGTSGNTGELFF.

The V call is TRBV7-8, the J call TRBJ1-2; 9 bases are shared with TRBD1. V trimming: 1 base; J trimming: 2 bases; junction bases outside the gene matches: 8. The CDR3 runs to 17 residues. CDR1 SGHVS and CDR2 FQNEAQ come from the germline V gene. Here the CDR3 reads CASSLGQGVFSNYGYTF. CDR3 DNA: TGTGCCAGCAGCTTAGGACAGGGGGTTTTTTCCAACTATGGCTACACCTTC. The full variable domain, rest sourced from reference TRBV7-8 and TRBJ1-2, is GAGVSQSPRYKVAKRGQDVALRCDPISGHVSLFWYQQALGQGPEFLTYFQNEAQLDKSGLPSDRFFAERPEGSVSTLKIQRTQQEDSAVYLCASSLGQGVFSNYGYTFGSGTRLTVV.

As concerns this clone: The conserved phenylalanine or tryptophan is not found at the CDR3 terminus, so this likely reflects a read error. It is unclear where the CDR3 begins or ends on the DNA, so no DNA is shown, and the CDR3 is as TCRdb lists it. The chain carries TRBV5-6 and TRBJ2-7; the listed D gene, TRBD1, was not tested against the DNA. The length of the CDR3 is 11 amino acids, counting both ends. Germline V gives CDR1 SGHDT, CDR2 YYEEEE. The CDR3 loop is CASSPPGQASN.

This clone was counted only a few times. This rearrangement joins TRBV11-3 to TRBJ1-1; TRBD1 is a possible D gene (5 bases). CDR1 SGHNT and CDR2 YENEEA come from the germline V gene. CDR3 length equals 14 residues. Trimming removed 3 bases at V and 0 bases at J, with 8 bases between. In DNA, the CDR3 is TGTGCCAGCAGCTTGGGGGGACTGAACACTGAAGCTTTCTTT. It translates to CASSLGGLNTEAFF.

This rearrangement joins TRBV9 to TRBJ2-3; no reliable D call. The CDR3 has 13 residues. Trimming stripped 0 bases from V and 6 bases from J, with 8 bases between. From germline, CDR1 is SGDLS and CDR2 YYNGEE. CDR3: CASSVGLFDTQYF. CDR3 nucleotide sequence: TGTGCCAGCAGCGTAGGACTGTTCGATACGCAGTATTTT.

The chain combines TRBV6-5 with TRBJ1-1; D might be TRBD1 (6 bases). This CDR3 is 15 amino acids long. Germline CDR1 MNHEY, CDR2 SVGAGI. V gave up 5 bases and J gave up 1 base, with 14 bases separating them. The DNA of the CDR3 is TGTGCCAGCAGTCCACTACCGACAGGGAACACTGAAGCTTTCTTT. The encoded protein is CASSPLPTGNTEAFF.